Listed below are T cell receptor beta chains from one sample, sequenced in a study of cytotoxic CD8 clonotypes in ibrutinib-treated CLL. Assay: immunoSEQ multiplex PCR; the TCRdb copy retains only in-frame clones and omits some. The sample holds roughly 220,000 clones, 60% to 80% seen once. This material consisted of PBMCs, taken after 12 months of ibrutinib treatment. These receptors were obtained from a human donor with chronic lymphocytic leukemia. Each CDR3 is given with its conserved first and last residue. The order of the fields is CDR3 DNA, CDR3 protein, J gene, CDR3 length, D gene, clone size, V gene. A D gene is named only where the DNA matches it firmly. The size of a clone is reported for some rows only, either as once, few or many, or as a class for expanded clones.

DNA: TGTGCCAGCAGCTTAAGCAGGGGACGCCAAGGGAACTACAATGAGCAGTTCTTC
CDR3: CASSLSRGRQGNYNEQFF
J: TRBJ2-1
length: 18
D: .
size: .
V: TRBV11-2

DNA: TGTGCCAGCAGTTTAAGTCAGGGCCTTAGGGGCTACACCTTC
CDR3: CASSLSQGLRGYTF
J: TRBJ1-2
length: 14
D: .
size: .
V: TRBV27

DNA: TGCGCCAGCAGCTTGGCTCTAGCGGGATTCCGAGAGACCCAGTACTTC
CDR3: CASSLALAGFRETQYF
J: TRBJ2-5
length: 16
D: TRBD2
size: .
V: TRBV5-1

DNA: TGTGCCAGTAGAGACAGGGGGCGAACTCTGACCGGGGAGCTGTTTTTT
CDR3: CASRDRGRTLTGELFF
J: TRBJ2-2
length: 16
D: TRBD1
size: .
V: TRBV19

DNA: TGTGCCAGCAGCCCAGCGGTACGGCGCACTGAAGCTTTCTTT
CDR3: CASSPAVRRTEAFF
J: TRBJ1-1
length: 14
D: .
size: .
V: TRBV7-2

DNA: TGCGCCAGCAGCGACCGGGACAGAGACTCCTACGAGCAGTACTTC
CDR3: CASSDRDRDSYEQYF
J: TRBJ2-7
length: 15
D: TRBD1
size: .
V: TRBV5-1

DNA: TGTGCCAGCAGTGGGGGGGCTTGGAGCAATCAGCCCCAGCATTTT
CDR3: CASSGGAWSNQPQHF
J: TRBJ1-5
length: 15
D: .
size: .
V: TRBV2

DNA: TGTGCCAGCACCCTTGGCGGGAGGGTCACCGGGGAGCTGTTTTTT
CDR3: CASTLGGRVTGELFF
J: TRBJ2-2
length: 15
D: TRBD2
size: .
V: TRBV28

DNA: TGTGCCAGCACCTCCGGTCCAGACAATGAGCAGTTCTTC
CDR3: CASTSGPDNEQFF
J: TRBJ2-1
length: 13
D: .
size: few
V: TRBV7-2

DNA: TGTGCCAGCTCCCCGGGAGGGGGGCCTAGCACAGATACGCAGTATTTT
CDR3: CASSPGGGPSTDTQYF
J: TRBJ2-3
length: 16
D: TRBD2
size: .
V: TRBV28

DNA: TGTGCCAGCAGCCGCTTCGTGTTCACAGATACGCAGTATTTT
CDR3: CASSRFVFTDTQYF
J: TRBJ2-3
length: 14
D: .
size: .
V: TRBV5-6

DNA: TGTGCCAGCAGTGCATTACAGGGGGCTCGCGAAAAACTGTTTTTT
CDR3: CASSALQGAREKLFF
J: TRBJ1-4
length: 15
D: TRBD1
size: .
V: TRBV6-1

DNA: TGTGCCAGCAGCTTAGGCAGGGGGCCGGTTGGAAACACCATATATTTT
CDR3: CASSLGRGPVGNTIYF
J: TRBJ1-3
length: 16
D: TRBD1
size: .
V: TRBV7-2